The entry below gives a single TCR beta chain sequence along with its context. Germline V gene lookup returns CDR1 SGHDN and CDR2 FVKESK. With 0 bases removed from V and 14 bases from J, the gap between germline ends came to 14 bases. The CDR3 totals 14 residues. This sample is part of a study of blood T cell repertoires in COVID-19. Turning to the study itself: T cells, B-cell-depleted T cells, or PBMCs provided the cDNA or gDNA that served as material.

Per the original methods: Nucleated cell counts were estimated from reference gene primer amplification. Repertoires were generated with immunoSEQ multiplex PCR, while TCRdb's copy carries only in-frame clones and drops some. The DNA was the basis for D and trimming; V, J and clone size are from that table. Of under 300,000 clones in the sample, 90% were seen once. The sequencing sample was made of peripheral blood. This TCR was sampled from a woman aged 55-70 years with COVID-19, enrolled during active disease. The chain joins TRBV14 to TRBJ1-6; D might be TRBD1 (6 bases). Here the CDR3 reads CASSQDRGKRALHF. The CDR3 region has the DNA TGTGCCAGCAGCCAAGACAGGGGAAAGAGAGCCCTCCACTTT. The variable domain in full, with the rest retrieved from reference TRBV14 and TRBJ1-6, is EAGVTQFPSHSVIEKGQTVTLRCDPISGHDNLYWYRRVMGKEIKFLLHFVKESKQDESGMPNNRFLAERTGGTYSTLKVQPAELEDSGVYFCASSQDRGKRALHFGNGTRLTVT.